This T cell receptor (beta chain) originates from a study of blood T cell repertoires in COVID-19. Study information: Some COVID-19 samples were acute and others convalescent; all came from the United States, Italy and Spain.

The V and J ends lost 2 bases and 6 bases, in that order; junction bases with no gene match: 8. This CDR3 contains 15 residues. CDR1 and CDR2 (germline): KGHSH, LQKENI. Original methodology: Estimation of nucleated cell counts relied on the amplification of reference gene primers. Repertoires were generated with immunoSEQ multiplex PCR, while TCRdb's copy carries only in-frame clones and drops some. The DNA gave D and trimming, while V, J and clone size come from that table. The sample yields about 49,000 clones, under 85% seen once. The receptor was derived from a human donor in a cohort sampled during active COVID-19. V usage is TRBV18 and J usage is TRBJ2-3, with 7 bases aligning to TRBD2. Input material: peripheral blood. The CDR3 loop reads CASSPSVGGSDTQYF. The CDR3 DNA follows: TGTGCCAGCTCACCATCGGTGGGAGGGAGCGATACGCAGTATTTT.